This TCR beta chain is from a study of OX40 agonist ivuxolimab in advanced cancers. In the study overall: Patients were dosed intravenously with ivuxolimab at 0.01 to 10 mg/kg every 2 weeks. Hepatocellular carcinoma, melanoma, renal cell or head and neck cancer affected the dose-escalation patients. Notes on the study in general: Both blood CD4+ and CD8+ T cells showed clonal growth by week 6 at 0.1 to 3.0 mg/kg.

Clones were sequenced by immunoSEQ multiplex PCR, and TCRdb holds only the in-frame ones, with some missing. The sample contains 70,000 to 85,000 clones, 65% to 90% of which appear only once. In this sample, this clone turned up a few times. The antigen is unknown. This clonotype was obtained from an adult with an advanced solid tumor such as melanoma, head and neck, liver or kidney cancer. The material was CD4+ or CD8+ T cells sorted from blood, obtained in a trial of the OX40 agonist ivuxolimab.

CDR3 DNA sequence: TGTGCCAGCTCACCCGAACCGACTAGTCACGAGCAGTACTTC. This sequence encodes CASSPEPTSHEQYF. The chain joins TRBV18 to TRBJ2-7, with D possibly being TRBD2 (6 bases). Per the germline V gene, CDR1 is KGHSH and CDR2 is LQKENI. The V end lost 3 bases, the J end lost 5 bases, and 14 bases lay between the germline ends. There are 14 residues in the CDR3.